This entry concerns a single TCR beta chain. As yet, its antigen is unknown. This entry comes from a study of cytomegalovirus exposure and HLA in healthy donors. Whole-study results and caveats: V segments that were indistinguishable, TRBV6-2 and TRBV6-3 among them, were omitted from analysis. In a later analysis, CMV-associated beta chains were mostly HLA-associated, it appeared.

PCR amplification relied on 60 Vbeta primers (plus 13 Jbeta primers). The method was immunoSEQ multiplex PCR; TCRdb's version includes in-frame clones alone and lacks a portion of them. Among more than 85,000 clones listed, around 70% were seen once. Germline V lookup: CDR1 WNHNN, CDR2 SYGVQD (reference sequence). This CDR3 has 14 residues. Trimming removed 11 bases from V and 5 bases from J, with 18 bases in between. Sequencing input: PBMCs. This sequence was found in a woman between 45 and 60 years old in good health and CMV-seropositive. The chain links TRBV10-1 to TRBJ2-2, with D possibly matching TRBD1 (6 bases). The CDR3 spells CASGSRGLTGELFF. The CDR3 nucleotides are TGCGCCTCCGGAAGCAGGGGATTAACCGGGGAGCTGTTTTTT.